This T cell receptor (beta chain) appears in the sequencing data of a study of blood T cell repertoires in COVID-19. The wider study: COVID-19 samples collected from the United States, Italy and Spain covered acute and convalescent phases. From T cells, B-cell-depleted T cells, or PBMCs came the material, which was cDNA or gDNA.

Method: immunoSEQ multiplex PCR; TCRdb's copy keeps in-frame clones and lacks some. The sample yields 250,000 to 350,000 clones, approximately 84% seen once. This CDR3 has 14 residues. Deletions cut 0 bases from V and 0 bases from J, with 8 bases between. Germline-derived CDR1 and CDR2 are GTSNPN and SVGIG (reference sequence). Seattle researchers signed up patients amid active infection and tracked them longitudinally. The clonotype comes from a human donor with COVID-19, enrolled during active disease. The donor label of this sample is uncertain. The material sequenced was peripheral blood. V and J are TRBV30 and TRBJ1-2; D is unclear. The chain's CDR3 is CAWSVLATNYGYTF. The CDR3 nucleotides are TGTGCCTGGAGTGTACTAGCTACTAACTATGGCTACACCTTC.